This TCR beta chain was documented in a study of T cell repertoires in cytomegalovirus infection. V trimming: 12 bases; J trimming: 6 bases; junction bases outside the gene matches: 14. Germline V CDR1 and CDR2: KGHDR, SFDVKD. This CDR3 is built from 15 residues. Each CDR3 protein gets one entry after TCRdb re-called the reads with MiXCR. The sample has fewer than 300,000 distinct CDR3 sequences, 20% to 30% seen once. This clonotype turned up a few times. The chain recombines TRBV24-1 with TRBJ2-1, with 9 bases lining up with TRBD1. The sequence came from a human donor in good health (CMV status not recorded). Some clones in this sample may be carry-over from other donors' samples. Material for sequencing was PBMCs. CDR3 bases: TGTGCCGTCAACCCCAGTGACAGGGGGGTCAATGAGCAGTTCTTC. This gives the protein CAVNPSDRGVNEQFF.